Below are 3 T cell receptor beta chains sequenced from a single sample in a study of blood T cell repertoires in COVID-19. The data were produced by immunoSEQ multiplex PCR, yet TCRdb's version contains in-frame clones alone and is incomplete. This table holds 200,000 to 250,000 clones, over 80% found once. The sequenced material came from peripheral blood. Every receptor here comes from a man aged 25 to 40 with COVID-19, enrolled during active disease.

J is TRBJ1-5 and V is TRBV4-1; TRBD1 matches at 8 bases. The CDR3 sequence is 17 residues long. J gave up 2 bases and V 3 bases, and 9 bases lay outside the gene matches. Germline loops: CDR1 MGHRA, CDR2 YSYEKL. For the CDR3, the DNA is TGCGCCAGCAGCCATTACCTTACGGGACAGGGCAATCAGCCCCAGCATTTT. It encodes CASSHYLTGQGNQPQHF.

This sequence joins TRBV5-8 and TRBJ1-2, with 7 bases fitting TRBD1. V shed 0 bases and J 1 base; nucleotides not matched to a gene: 3. This CDR3 region has 15 residues. Germline V CDR1 and CDR2: SGHTS, YDEGEE. The CDR3 protein is CASSLAGGLNYGYTF. The CDR3 nucleotides are TGTGCCAGCAGCTTGGCAGGGGGACTTAACTATGGCTACACCTTC.

This clone was recorded only once. The chain employs TRBV29-1 and TRBJ2-3, with 11 bases that match TRBD1. From germline, CDR1 is SQVTM and CDR2 ANQGSEA. There are 18 residues in the CDR3. Trimming removed 6 bases from V and 3 bases from J; junction bases left unmatched: 17. The CDR3 nucleotides are TGCAGCGTCCCCCTAGGACAGGGGGCTCTCTACCGTACAGATACGCAGTATTTT. Translating gives CSVPLGQGALYRTDTQYF.